A selection of T cell receptor beta chains follows, all from one sample in a study of blood T cells in healthy people across ages. TCRdb reanalysed the 5' RACE reads using MiXCR and keeps one entry per CDR3 protein. The repertoire holds 800,000 to 1,300,000 distinct CDR3 sequences, with less than 25% as singletons. The data were also submitted as part of a second study, on T cells of mothers and their children.

Sequenced sample: blood. The receptors derive from a girl aged 2-15 years in good health. CDR3s include the opening cysteine and the closing phenylalanine or tryptophan. A D gene is named only where the DNA matches it firmly. Clone size appears in some rows only: once, few, many, or a class for an expanded clone.

D	V	size	J	CDR3	DNA
TRBD2	TRBV20-1	.	TRBJ2-1	CSAGLLAGIVGEQFF	TGCAGTGCGGGCTTACTAGCGGGAATTGTAGGCGAGCAGTTCTTC
.	TRBV7-2	few	TRBJ1-5	CASSLVRSGNQPQHF	TGTGCCAGCAGCTTAGTCCGGAGCGGCAATCAGCCCCAGCATTTT
.	TRBV12-3/TRBV12-4	.	TRBJ2-2	CASNEWAPVGELFF	TGTGCCAGTAATGAGTGGGCCCCGGTCGGGGAGCTGTTTTTT
.	TRBV20-1	few	TRBJ2-6	CSARDTRGANVLTF	TGCAGTGCTAGAGACACCCGTGGGGCCAACGTCCTGACTTTC
.	TRBV21-1	.	TRBJ1-2	CARRLYRRTYGYTF	TGTGCCAGGAGACTGTACAGGCGAACCTATGGCTACACCTTC
TRBD1	TRBV5-1	few	TRBJ1-1	CASSLRGQGAEAFF	TGCGCCAGCAGCTTGCGGGGGCAGGGGGCCGAAGCTTTCTTT
.	TRBV3-1	.	TRBJ2-5	CASSQRAGVRETQYF	TGTGCCAGCAGCCAAAGGGCAGGGGTCCGAGAGACCCAGTACTTC
TRBD2	TRBV20-1	.	TRBJ2-5	CSARVTLTASGINQETQYF	TGCAGTGCTAGAGTAACCCTGACTGCTAGCGGAATAAACCAAGAGACCCAGTACTTC
TRBD2	TRBV2	few	TRBJ2-7	CASSVASGRSDEQYF	TGTGCCAGCAGTGTGGCTAGCGGGAGAAGCGACGAGCAGTACTTC
.	TRBV9	.	TRBJ2-7	CASSTSISDKWEQYF	TGTGCCAGCAGCACCTCGATCTCCGACAAGTGGGAGCAGTACTTC
.	TRBV15	few	TRBJ1-1	CATRDRLATEAFF	TGTGCCACCAGGGACCGTTTGGCGACTGAAGCTTTCTTT
TRBD2	TRBV10-3	few	TRBJ2-7	CAIRPGRDYEQYF	TGTGCCATTCGACCGGGGAGGGACTACGAGCAGTACTTC
.	TRBV25-1	few	TRBJ2-1	CASSALGRQFF	TGTGCCAGCAGTGCTCTCGGGAGACAGTTCTTC
.	TRBV5-1	.	TRBJ1-1	CASSYRDGGNTEAFF	TGCGCCAGCAGCTATAGAGACGGTGGGAACACTGAAGCATTCTTT
.	TRBV29-1	.	TRBJ2-5	CSCSIGTSIGTQYF	TGCAGTTGTTCGATAGGGACTTCGATCGGGACCCAGTACTTC
.	TRBV5-6	.	TRBJ2-7	CASSLPGTDNYEQYF	TGTGCCAGCAGCTTGCCGGGGACGGATAACTACGAGCAGTACTTC
TRBD2	TRBV30	.	TRBJ2-1	CAWSFGTSGRVNEQFF	TGTGCCTGGAGTTTTGGGACTAGCGGGAGGGTAAATGAGCAGTTCTTC
.	TRBV28	few	TRBJ1-5	CASNLRDRVNQPQHF	TGTGCCAGCAATCTCAGGGATAGAGTCAATCAGCCCCAGCATTTT
TRBD1	TRBV12-5	.	TRBJ2-5	CASGLTGDKKTQYF	TGTGCTAGTGGTTTGACAGGGGACAAAAAGACCCAGTACTTC
TRBD1	TRBV3-1	once	TRBJ1-2	CASSQFTGTGDGYTF	TGTGCCAGCAGCCAATTTACCGGGACAGGGGATGGCTACACCTTC
.	TRBV29-1	.	TRBJ1-3	CSVAQASGNTIYF	TGCAGCGTTGCGCAGGCCTCTGGAAACACCATATATTTT
.	TRBV7-9	.	TRBJ1-5	CASSQGQREGPQHF	TGTGCCAGCAGCCAGGGGCAGAGGGAGGGGCCCCAGCATTTT
TRBD1	TRBV12-3/TRBV12-4	.	TRBJ2-6	CAIGQGPGGANVLTF	TGTGCCATTGGACAGGGGCCGGGGGGGGCCAACGTCCTGACTTTC
.	TRBV12-3/TRBV12-4	.	TRBJ1-4	CASSDGFNEKLFF	TGTGCCAGCAGTGACGGCTTTAATGAAAAACTGTTTTTT
.	TRBV2	.	TRBJ2-7	CASSGSGGEQYF	TGTGCCAGCAGTGGGTCCGGAGGCGAGCAGTACTTC
.	TRBV5-1	.	TRBJ2-5	CASSTGPAETQYF	TGCGCCAGCAGCACGGGACCCGCTGAGACCCAGTACTTC
TRBD2	TRBV15	.	TRBJ2-7	CATSRAGGAVAKRYF	TGTGCCACCAGCAGAGCCGGGGGGGCGGTCGCAAAGCGGTACTTC
.	TRBV24-1	.	TRBJ2-1	CATSNLPGLGSYNEQFF	TGTGCCACCAGTAATTTGCCCGGACTCGGTTCCTACAATGAGCAGTTCTTC
TRBD2	TRBV28	.	TRBJ2-7	CASLADLAGADEQYF	TGTGCCAGCCTAGCTGATCTAGCGGGGGCCGACGAGCAGTACTTC
TRBD2	TRBV6-2/TRBV6-3	.	TRBJ2-1	CASSRRMGLEGSHEQFF	TGTGCCAGCAGTCGAAGGATGGGACTAGAAGGGTCCCATGAGCAGTTCTTC
.	TRBV20-1	.	TRBJ2-1	CSARWASLVEQFF	TGCAGTGCTAGATGGGCTAGCTTGGTTGAGCAGTTCTTC
.	TRBV5-1	few	TRBJ2-1	CASSFRAADNEQFF	TGCGCCAGCAGCTTTAGAGCAGCAGACAATGAGCAGTTCTTC
TRBD1	TRBV15	.	TRBJ2-5	CATSPDRGYQETQYF	TGTGCCACCAGTCCGGACAGGGGATACCAAGAGACCCAGTACTTC
.	TRBV3-1	.	TRBJ2-7	CASSQVNDEQYF	TGTGCCAGCAGCCAAGTTAATGACGAGCAGTACTTC
.	TRBV9	.	TRBJ1-1	CASSSGQEGTYTEAFF	TGTGCCAGCAGCTCAGGGCAGGAGGGTACCTATACTGAAGCTTTCTTT
.	TRBV20-1	few	TRBJ1-1	CSASEGGGNTEAFF	TGCAGTGCTAGTGAGGGGGGGGGAAACACTGAAGCTTTCTTT
.	TRBV5-4	few	TRBJ2-7	CASSSLLQPEQYF	TGTGCCAGCAGCTCCCTACTCCAGCCCGAGCAGTACTTC
.	TRBV11-1	.	TRBJ2-5	CASSPPGYETQYF	TGTGCCAGCAGCCCCCCGGGATACGAGACCCAGTACTTC
.	TRBV25-1	.	TRBJ2-3	CASSDWGDTQYF	TGTGCCAGCAGTGATTGGGGGGATACGCAGTATTTT
.	TRBV29-1	many	TRBJ2-5	CSGIGLQETQYF	TGCAGCGGCATCGGGTTACAAGAGACCCAGTACTTC
.	TRBV15	.	TRBJ2-2	CATTLQGKGAGELFF	TGTGCCACCACCTTACAGGGCAAGGGCGCCGGGGAGCTGTTTTTT
.	TRBV29-1	.	TRBJ2-5	CSVEDVGTGETQYF	TGCAGCGTTGAAGATGTGGGAACCGGGGAGACCCAGTACTTC
TRBD2	TRBV7-2	.	TRBJ2-3	CASSLGLAGGLGTDTQYF	TGTGCCAGCAGCTTGGGCCTAGCGGGGGGGCTGGGCACAGATACGCAGTATTTT
.	TRBV4-1	.	TRBJ2-5	CASAGGGSFKETQYF	TGCGCCAGCGCAGGGGGGGGTAGTTTTAAGGAGACCCAGTACTTC
TRBD1	TRBV7-2	few	TRBJ2-7	CASSLHGTAFYEQYF	TGTGCCAGCAGCTTACACGGGACAGCTTTCTACGAGCAGTACTTC
TRBD2	TRBV7-3	few	TRBJ2-1	CASSLMREAYNEQFF	TGTGCCAGCAGCTTAATGCGGGAGGCTTACAATGAGCAGTTCTTC
.	TRBV7-3	.	TRBJ2-3	CASSLSQSDTDTQYF	TGTGCCAGCAGCTTAAGCCAGTCAGACACAGATACGCAGTATTTT
TRBD1	TRBV29-1	.	TRBJ1-2	CSVGDRGRKHGYTF	TGCAGCGTGGGAGACAGGGGGCGAAAACACGGCTACACCTTC
.	TRBV29-1	.	TRBJ2-1	CSVEGGRSSYNEQFF	TGCAGCGTTGAGGGCGGACGGAGCTCCTACAATGAGCAGTTCTTC
TRBD1	TRBV4-3	.	TRBJ1-1	CASSQEPFRQGSVNTEAFF	TGCGCCAGCAGCCAAGAACCTTTCCGACAGGGATCCGTGAACACTGAAGCTTTCTTT
.	TRBV15	few	TRBJ2-3	CATSIRADTDTQYF	TGTGCCACCAGCATCCGAGCGGATACAGATACGCAGTATTTT
TRBD1	TRBV27	.	TRBJ1-1	CASSQDRVWAFF	TGTGCCAGCAGTCAGGACAGGGTTTGGGCTTTCTTT
.	TRBV5-1	.	TRBJ2-7	CASSLVRGSYEQYF	TGCGCCAGCAGCTTGGTTCGGGGTTCCTACGAGCAGTATTTC
.	TRBV7-2	few	TRBJ1-2	CASSFSGGVGYTF	TGTGCCAGCAGCTTTTCCGGGGGAGTTGGCTACACCTTC
.	TRBV7-2	few	TRBJ2-2	CASSPQTGELFF	TGTGCCAGCAGCCCTCAGACCGGGGAGCTGTTTTTT